These T cell receptor beta chains were read from a single sample in a study of blood T cell repertoires in COVID-19. Sequenced by immunoSEQ multiplex PCR; TCRdb stores in-frame clones only, minus some. The sample consists of 170,000 or so clones, 89% of them appearing once. The sequencing input was peripheral blood. These receptors were collected from a man between 18 and 35 years old who had recovered from COVID-19. Each CDR3 is given with its conserved first and last residue. D genes are given only for firm matches. Clone size is stated in some rows and not others, as once, few, many or a class when expanded.

D: TRBD2
V: TRBV6-5
size: -
J: TRBJ2-7
CDR3: CASSLAGGWGEQYF
DNA: TGTGCCAGCAGTTTAGCGGGTGGGTGGGGCGAGCAGTACTTC

D: TRBD2
V: TRBV9
size: -
J: TRBJ2-1
CDR3: CASSFGLVNEQFF
DNA: TGTGCCAGCAGCTTCGGACTAGTCAATGAGCAGTTCTTC

D: TRBD1
V: TRBV6-5
size: -
J: TRBJ1-4
CDR3: CATQEGATRSEKLFF
DNA: TGTGCCACACAGGAGGGGGCTACCCGTAGTGAAAAACTGTTTTTT

D: TRBD2
V: TRBV9
size: -
J: TRBJ2-3
CDR3: CASSVGAGFFTDTQYF
DNA: TGTGCCAGCAGCGTTGGAGCGGGATTTTTCACAGATACGCAGTATTTT

D: TRBD2
V: TRBV7-8
size: once
J: TRBJ2-1
CDR3: CASSSWTSGRDYNEQFF
DNA: TGTGCCAGCAGCTCGTGGACTAGCGGGAGGGATTACAATGAGCAGTTCTTC

D: -
V: TRBV9
size: -
J: TRBJ1-1
CDR3: CASSVGHNTEAFF
DNA: TGTGCCAGCAGCGTAGGACATAACACTGAAGCTTTCTTT

D: -
V: TRBV5-1
size: -
J: TRBJ2-5
CDR3: CASTVGPNQGETQYF
DNA: TGCGCCAGCACCGTGGGGCCTAACCAGGGGGAGACCCAGTACTTC

D: TRBD1
V: TRBV3-1/TRBV3-2
size: -
J: TRBJ1-5
CDR3: CASSLPGQGTPYSNQPQHF
DNA: TGTGCCAGCAGCCTCCCCGGACAGGGGACCCCTTATAGCAATCAGCCCCAGCATTTT

D: -
V: TRBV19
size: -
J: TRBJ2-1
CDR3: CASGEIHITRYEQFF
DNA: TGTGCCAGTGGAGAGATACACATCACCCGCTATGAGCAGTTCTTC

D: -
V: TRBV18
size: -
J: TRBJ2-7
CDR3: CASSPSASSYEQYF
DNA: TGTGCCAGCTCACCTTCCGCTAGCTCCTACGAGCAGTACTTC